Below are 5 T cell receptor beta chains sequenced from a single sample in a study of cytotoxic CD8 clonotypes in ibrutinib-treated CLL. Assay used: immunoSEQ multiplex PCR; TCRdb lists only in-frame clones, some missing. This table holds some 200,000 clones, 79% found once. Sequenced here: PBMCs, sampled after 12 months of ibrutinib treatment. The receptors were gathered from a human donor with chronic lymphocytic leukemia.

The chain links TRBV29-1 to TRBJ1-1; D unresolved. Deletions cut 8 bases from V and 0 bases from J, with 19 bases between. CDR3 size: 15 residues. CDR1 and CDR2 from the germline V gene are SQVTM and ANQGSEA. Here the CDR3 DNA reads TGCAGCTCCCGAGGAGGAGAATTTATGAACACTGAAGCTTTCTTT. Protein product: CSSRGGEFMNTEAFF.

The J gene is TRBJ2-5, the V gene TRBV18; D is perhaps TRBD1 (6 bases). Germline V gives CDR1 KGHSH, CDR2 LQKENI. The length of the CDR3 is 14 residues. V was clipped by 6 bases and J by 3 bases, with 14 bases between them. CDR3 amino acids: CASSSLGGEETQYF. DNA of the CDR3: TGTGCCAGCTCGTCCCTAGGGGGAGAAGAGACCCAGTACTTC.

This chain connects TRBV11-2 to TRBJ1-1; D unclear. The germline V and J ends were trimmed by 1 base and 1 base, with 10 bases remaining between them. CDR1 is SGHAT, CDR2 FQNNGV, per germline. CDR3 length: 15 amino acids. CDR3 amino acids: CASSLGSGWNTEAFF. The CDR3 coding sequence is TGTGCCAGCAGCTTAGGGTCGGGGTGGAACACTGAAGCTTTCTTT.

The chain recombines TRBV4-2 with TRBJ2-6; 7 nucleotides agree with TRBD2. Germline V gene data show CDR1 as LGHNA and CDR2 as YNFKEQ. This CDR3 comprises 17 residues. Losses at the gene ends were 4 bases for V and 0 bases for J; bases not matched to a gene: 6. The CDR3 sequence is CASSPTSANSGANVLTF. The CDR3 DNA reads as TGTGCCAGCAGCCCTACTAGCGCCAACTCTGGGGCCAACGTCCTGACTTTC.

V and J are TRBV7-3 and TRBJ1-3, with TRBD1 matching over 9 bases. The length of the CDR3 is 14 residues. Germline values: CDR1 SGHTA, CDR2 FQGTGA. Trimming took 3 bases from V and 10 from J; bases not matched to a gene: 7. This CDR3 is CASSFAPGQGTIYF. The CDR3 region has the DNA TGTGCCAGCAGCTTCGCGCCCGGACAGGGGACCATATATTTT.